Following are 28 T cell receptor beta chains from one sample sequenced in a study of blood T cell repertoires in COVID-19. Method: immunoSEQ multiplex PCR; TCRdb's copy keeps in-frame clones and lacks some. The sample contains 250,000 to 350,000 clones, approximately 92% of which appear only once. Sequenced sample: PBMCs or T cells enriched from blood (not recorded which). Receptor source: a woman aged 25-40 years who had recovered from COVID-19.

The CDR3 region is CASSQVPSGDPLSSYNEQFF. The CDR3 DNA sequence: TGTGCCAGCAGCCAAGTTCCTAGCGGGGACCCCCTAAGCTCCTACAATGAGCAGTTCTTC. The chain joins TRBV4-2 to TRBJ2-1; 9 bases fit TRBD2. Trimming at V came to 1 base and at J to 0 bases, leaving 13 bases not matched to a gene. The CDR3 is 20 amino acids. CDR1 and CDR2 (germline): LGHNA, YNFKEQ.

The chain is built from TRBV4-3 and TRBJ2-5; D may be TRBD2 (5 bases). Germline assignment: CDR1 LGHNA and CDR2 YSLEER. Trimming shortened V by 0 bases and J by 5 bases, and 13 bases separated the two germline ends. This CDR3 is built from 15 residues. The DNA of the CDR3 is TGCGCCAGCAGCCAAGACCGCGGGCTCGAGGAGACCCAGTACTTC. This translates into CASSQDRGLEETQYF.

This clone is a singleton in its sample. The chain couples TRBV27 to TRBJ1-5; D call uncertain. V was pared by 2 bases and J by 2 bases, with 10 bases between. CDR3 length: 15 residues. Per germline, CDR1 MNHEY and CDR2 SMNVEV (reference sequence). CDR3 sequence reads: CASSLGGSGNQPQHF. In DNA, the CDR3 is TGTGCCAGCAGTTTAGGAGGGTCTGGCAATCAGCCCCAGCATTTT.

The rearrangement uses TRBV4-3 and TRBJ1-1; D call uncertain. CDR3 size: 14 residues. V shed 3 bases and J shed 10 bases, with 18 bases lying between them. CDR1 LGHNA and CDR2 YSLEER come from the germline V gene. The CDR3 coding sequence is TGCGCCAGCAGCCATAACCTCGGGGAAGTCGCAGCTTTCTTT. This translates into CASSHNLGEVAAFF.

This chain uses TRBV10-3 with TRBJ2-1; 10 bases match TRBD2. CDR1 is ENHRY and CDR2 is SYGVKD in the germline V gene. The CDR3 has 16 residues. Trimming cost V 3 bases and J 6 bases; bases outside gene matches: 8. The CDR3 DNA sequence: TGTGCCATCAGTGAACCCACTAGCGGGACGGTCAATGAGCAGTTCTTC. Protein product: CAISEPTSGTVNEQFF.

This rearrangement joins TRBV6-2 or TRBV6-3 to TRBJ2-2, with a weak D call TRBD2 (6 bases). Trimming took 5 bases from V and 2 from J, leaving 12 bases between them. Germline assignment: CDR1 MNHEY and CDR2 SVGEGT. This CDR3 contains 15 residues. The CDR3 protein is CASSRLGPNTGELFF. The CDR3 DNA is TGTGCCAGCAGTCGACTAGGCCCTAACACCGGGGAGCTGTTTTTT.

The rearrangement joins TRBV4-2 to TRBJ2-1; D is perhaps TRBD1 (5 bases). The CDR3 totals 17 residues. Trimming stripped 4 bases from V and 4 bases from J, with 20 bases between. In germline, CDR1 is LGHNA, CDR2 YNFKEQ. CDR3 sequence reads: CASSPLTAQRAYNEQFF. The DNA for the CDR3 is TGTGCCAGCAGCCCCTTGACAGCGCAAAGGGCATACAATGAGCAGTTCTTC.

The chain uses TRBV6-2 or TRBV6-3 and TRBJ2-4; D unclear. CDR3 length: 15 residues. Germline CDR1 is MNHEY and CDR2 is SVGEGT. Trimming took 2 bases from V and 0 from J, leaving 8 bases between them. Here the CDR3 DNA reads TGTGCCAGCAGTTACCACAACGAAGCCAAAAACATTCAGTACTTC. As protein: CASSYHNEAKNIQYF.

The chain couples TRBV7-9 to TRBJ1-1; possible D gene TRBD1, 6 bases. The CDR3 has 14 amino acids. Germline CDR1 is SEHNR and CDR2 is FQNEAQ (reference sequence). With 2 bases removed from V and 5 bases from J, the gap between germline ends came to 12 bases. CDR3 sequence: CASSLQEQGTEAFF. The CDR3 DNA is TGTGCCAGCAGCTTACAAGAACAGGGAACTGAAGCTTTCTTT.

V and J are TRBV10-3 and TRBJ2-3, with TRBD1 as a possible D gene (6 bases). V lost 6 bases and J 1 base, leaving 8 bases between the germline ends. The CDR3 contains 13 residues. Germline CDR1 and CDR2: ENHRY and SYGVKD. CDR3 DNA: TGTGCCATCAGACAGGGTGGCACAGATACGCAGTATTTT. Encoded protein: CAIRQGGTDTQYF.

The rearrangement links TRBV28 to TRBJ1-5; 7 bases are shared with TRBD1. This CDR3 is built from 15 residues. CDR1 is MDHEN, CDR2 SYDVKM, per germline. The junction had 8 bases not matched to a gene; V was cut back by 3 bases and J by 6 bases. The CDR3 region is CASSFDRVGGQPQHF. The DNA of the CDR3 is TGTGCCAGCAGTTTCGACAGGGTGGGCGGTCAGCCCCAGCATTTT.

J is TRBJ1-2 and V is TRBV30; no definite D call. Trimming removed 7 bases at V and 5 bases at J, with 2 bases between. Germline V CDR1 and CDR2: GTSNPN, SVGIG (reference sequence). This CDR3 has 8 residues. CDR3 sequence reads: CASYGYTF. CDR3 sequence (DNA): TGTGCCTCGTATGGCTACACCTTC.

The rearrangement links TRBV9 to TRBJ2-7, with a weak D call TRBD2 (6 bases). Per the germline V gene, CDR1 is SGDLS and CDR2 is YYNGEE. The CDR3 runs 14 residues. V lost 0 bases, J lost 7 bases, and 14 bases lay in between. CDR3 bases: TGTGCCAGCAGCGTAGCTACGAGGGCGGGGGAGCAGTACTTC. It translates to CASSVATRAGEQYF.

The V gene is TRBV7-9, the J gene TRBJ2-1; perhaps TRBD1 as D (5 bases). This CDR3 has 13 amino acids. Germline V gene data show CDR1 as SEHNR and CDR2 as FQNEAQ (reference sequence). Between the trimmed V and J ends, which lost 5 bases and 7 bases, there was a span of 12 bases. CDR3 DNA: TGTGCCAGCAGCCCAGGGTCGCGGAATGAGCAGTTCTTC. This gives the protein CASSPGSRNEQFF. The complete variable domain, with remaining parts taken from reference TRBV7-9 and TRBJ2-1, reads DTGVSQNPRHKITKRGQNVTFRCDPISEHNRLYWYRQTLGQGPEFLTYFQNEAQLEKSRLLSDRFSAERPKGSFSTLEIQRTEQGDSAMYLCASSPGSRNEQFFGPGTRLTVL.

V is TRBV7-8 and J is TRBJ2-1; D ambiguous. CDR3 size: 16 residues. V was pared by 5 bases and J by 0 bases, with 14 bases between. From germline, CDR1 is SGHVS and CDR2 FQNEAQ. The CDR3 coding sequence is TGTGCCAGCAGCCAGGAGACCTATAGCTCCTACAATGAGCAGTTCTTC. Protein sequence: CASSQETYSSYNEQFF.

The rearrangement links TRBV5-4 to TRBJ2-1; possibly TRBD1 for D (6 bases). CDR3 size: 15 residues. Trimming removed 4 bases at V and 8 bases at J, with 19 bases between. Germline lookup yields CDR1 SGHNT and CDR2 YYREEE (reference sequence). The CDR3 sequence: CASSPDSPLAYEQFF. The CDR3 coding sequence is TGTGCCAGCAGCCCGGACAGCCCTCTCGCCTATGAGCAGTTCTTC.

The J gene is TRBJ1-3, the V gene TRBV30; D is ambiguous. The CDR3 is 13 amino acids. The ends were cut back, 5 bases at V and 4 bases at J, with 12 bases in the middle. Per germline, CDR1 GTSNPN and CDR2 SVGIG (reference sequence). The CDR3 nucleotides are TGTGCCTGGGACCTGGGCATGGGAAACACCATATATTTT. This sequence encodes CAWDLGMGNTIYF.

The genes are TRBV7-2 and TRBJ2-3; the match to TRBD2 covers 10 bases. V gave up 1 base and J gave up 0 bases; unmatched junction bases: 4. Germline CDR1 is SGHTA and CDR2 is FQGNSA. The CDR3 is 17 amino acids. The CDR3 bases are TGTGCCAGCAGCTTAGAAGCGGGAGGGCGGAGCACAGATACGCAGTATTTT. Protein: CASSLEAGGRSTDTQYF.

This clone was found a few times. The genes are TRBV30 and TRBJ1-1; no clear D gene. V was clipped by 5 bases and J by 4 bases, with 11 bases between them. The V gene's germline CDR1 is GTSNPN and CDR2 SVGIG (reference sequence). CDR3 length: 12 amino acids. The CDR3, as DNA: TGTGCCTGGGATTCGCCGGGCACTGAAGCTTTCTTT. This codes for CAWDSPGTEAFF.

The chain joins TRBV28 to TRBJ1-3; no firm D call. The CDR3 totals 13 residues. Germline V lookup: CDR1 MDHEN, CDR2 SYDVKM. The ends were cut back, 11 bases at V and 3 bases at J, with 14 bases in the middle. CDR3 sequence reads: CAAQAGFGNTIYF. In nucleotides, the CDR3 is TGTGCCGCCCAAGCCGGGTTTGGAAACACCATATATTTT.

This clone showed up just once. The chain combines TRBV4-1 with TRBJ2-7; maybe TRBD1 (6 bases). The CDR3 runs to 17 residues. CDR1 is MGHRA, CDR2 YSYEKL, per germline. With 1 base removed from V and 5 bases from J, the gap between germline ends came to 21 bases. CDR3 region: CASSQAGVGRGMDEQYF. CDR3 sequence (DNA): TGCGCCAGCAGCCAAGCAGGCGTAGGCAGGGGTATGGACGAGCAGTACTTC.

This chain uses TRBV30 with TRBJ2-1, with a possible D match to TRBD2 (5 bases). CDR3 length equals 14 residues. The V end lost 3 bases, the J end lost 8 bases, and 17 bases lay between the germline ends. In germline, CDR1 is GTSNPN, CDR2 SVGIG (reference sequence). DNA for the CDR3: TGTGCCTGGAGGAGGGCCACTATGGATGATGAGCAGTTCTTC. This sequence encodes CAWRRATMDDEQFF.

The CDR3 DNA reads TGTGCCAGCAGCTCCAGGGCTAGCGGGAGCGAGACCCAGTACTTC. It yields the protein CASSSRASGSETQYF. This chain links TRBV5-4 with TRBJ2-5; 10 bases are a match to TRBD2. Germline V lookup: CDR1 SGHNT, CDR2 YYREEE (reference sequence). The CDR3 spans 15 residues. The trim removed 3 bases at V and 5 bases at J, leaving 7 bases unmatched.

There are a few counts of this clone. This chain links TRBV5-6 with TRBJ1-5; 7 positions agree with TRBD1. This CDR3 spans 16 amino acids. V shed 4 bases and J 3 bases; nucleotides not matched to a gene: 10. Germline CDR1 is SGHDT and CDR2 is YYEEEE. The CDR3 DNA reads as TGTGCCAGCAGCAGACAGGAACAGGGGCTCAATCAGCCCCAGCATTTT. It encodes CASSRQEQGLNQPQHF.

The J gene is TRBJ2-3, the V gene TRBV19; 9 nucleotides agree with TRBD2. V shed 4 bases, J shed 5 bases, and the junction held 13 bases outside the gene matches. Germline CDR1 reads LNHDA; CDR2 reads SQIVND (reference sequence). The CDR3 totals 17 residues. Here the CDR3 DNA reads TGTGCCAGTAGTAGACGCTTAGGCGGGAGGGCGGGAGATACGCAGTATTTT. It codes for CASSRRLGGRAGDTQYF.

This chain joins TRBV18 and TRBJ1-1; D ambiguous. The CDR3 spans 15 residues. V lost 3 bases to trimming and J lost 4 bases, with 15 bases between them. Germline V gene data show CDR1 as KGHSH and CDR2 as LQKENI. This chain's CDR3 is CASSPRGKGSTEAFF. The CDR3 DNA is TGTGCCAGCTCACCGCGCGGGAAAGGGAGCACTGAAGCTTTCTTT. Filled out from reference TRBV18 and TRBJ1-1, the complete variable domain reads NAGVMQNPRHLVRRRGQEARLRCSPMKGHSHVYWYRQLPEEGLKFMVYLQKENIIDESGMPKERFSAEFPKEGPSILRIQQVVRGDSAAYFCASSPRGKGSTEAFFGQGTRLTVV.

V is TRBV5-4 and J is TRBJ2-3; 12 bases are a match to TRBD2. V was pared by 4 bases and J by 3 bases, with 12 bases of the junction left unmatched. The CDR3 covers 18 residues. CDR1 is SGHNT and CDR2 is YYREEE in the germline V gene (reference sequence). CDR3 bases: TGTGCCAGCAGCGAACCGGGACTAGCGGGTTCTGGAACAGATACGCAGTATTTT. It yields the protein CASSEPGLAGSGTDTQYF.

J is TRBJ2-1 and V is TRBV6-2 or TRBV6-3; 14 nucleotides line up with TRBD2. CDR1 and CDR2 (germline): MNHEY, SVGEGT. CDR3 size: 13 residues. V trimming: 6 bases; J trimming: 13 bases; junction bases outside the gene matches: 5. The CDR3 is CASSGLAGGGQFF. CDR3 DNA sequence: TGTGCCAGCAGCGGACTAGCGGGAGGTGGTCAGTTCTTC.